This section outlines one TCR beta chain sequence together with its context. The antigen it recognizes is unknown. Base qualities were left out, and no much larger clone turns up one base away. These data originate in a study of blood T cell repertoires in COVID-19 (dated by TCRdb to 2019 to 2021). About the investigation overall: Samples from collaborators originated in the United States, Italy and Spain and spanned both the acute and convalescent phases of COVID-19. The material from the prospective study consisted of cDNA or gDNA derived from T cells, B-cell-depleted T cells, or PBMCs. Subjects who had been exposed to COVID-19, were actively infected with it, or had recovered from it provided the deeply sampled blood TCRbeta repertoires that made up the dataset. The repertoires were released in a freely available public database meant as a resource for research on the immune response to SARS-CoV-2. The samples were drawn from two sources: the first 160 participants of the ongoing ImmuneRACE study, and 1,254 subjects contributed by 6 global collaborators. Nearly every sample came with metadata listing a de-identified subject ID, COVID-19 status, age in years and sex. Where available, HLA class I and class II types were taken from metadata supplied by the sample provider and were not determined by assay-based typing. Findings and caveats that apply to the study as a whole: The amount of clinical and demographic metadata varied by source and participant and was provided uncurated.

The germline V gene encodes CDR1 MNHEY and CDR2 SMNVEV (reference sequence). V loses 5 bases at its end and J loses 6 bases; junction bases beyond the gene matches: 8. The CDR3 has 15 amino acids, counting the end cysteine and phenylalanine. Only the CDR3 DNA is retained, 45 bases long and in frame from the first base. TCRbeta CDR3 regions were amplified from genomic DNA using the immunoSEQ Assay, a bias-controlled multiplex PCR. The paper's data handling went like this. The number of nucleated cells in each sample was estimated by amplification of reference gene primers within the assay. To quantify the absolute abundance of each unique TCRbeta CDR3 rearrangement, sequence reads were collapsed and filtered. For each sample, productive Simpson clonality was calculated as the square root of Simpson's diversity index over productive rearrangements. Not all clones reach the TCRdb copy of this immuneACCESS table, which keeps in-frame sequences only. Checked studies attribute under half of the gap to unresolved V genes and leave the rest unexplained. V and J calls and clone size come straight from that table; D and trimming were deduced from the DNA. This sample gives about 140,000 clones in total; about 88% of them show up just once. The leading ten clones occupy about 2.8% of the sample.

Collaborating institutions collected whole blood in K2EDTA tubes following their own protocols. Collaborator samples were shipped for TCRbeta analysis as frozen whole blood, isolated PBMCs, or DNA extracted from either sample type. The sequenced material came from peripheral blood. The chain joins TRBV27 to TRBJ2-2, with TRBD2 matching 8 junction bases. The sequence derives from a human donor with acute or convalescent COVID-19. The donor label of this sample is uncertain. The CDR3 reads as follows: CASSLGLAGAGELFF. The DNA reads as follows: TGTGCCAGCAGTCTAGGACTAGCAGGGGCCGGGGAGCTGTTTTTT.